The subject of this entry is one T cell receptor beta chain. This sample is drawn from a study of blood T cell repertoires in COVID-19. Background on the study: The United States, Italy and Spain provided the acute and convalescent COVID-19 samples. PBMCs, B-cell-depleted T cells, or T cells provided the cDNA or gDNA that made up the material.

The CDR3 is made up of 12 amino acids. Germline assignment: CDR1 SNHLY and CDR2 FYNNEI. V was pared by 7 bases and J by 6 bases, with 10 bases between. Authors' analysis steps: The assay estimated nucleated cells by amplifying reference gene primers. Assay: immunoSEQ multiplex PCR; the TCRdb copy retains only in-frame clones and omits some. For V, J and clone size, that table is used; D and trimming come from the DNA. The data hold roughly 250,000 clones, with about 88% observed a single time. J is TRBJ1-5 and V is TRBV2; a possible D gene is TRBD1 (5 bases). The receptor comes from a man aged 55 to 70 who had recovered from COVID-19. Sequencing input: peripheral blood. The CDR3 protein is CASNRSPQPQHF. Here the CDR3 DNA reads TGTGCCAGCAACAGGAGCCCTCAGCCCCAGCATTTT.